What follows are 10 T cell receptor beta chains derived from one specimen sequenced in a study of CD8+CD57+ T cells in acquired aplastic anemia. The study profiled TCR beta VDJ and CDR3 using genomic DNA as template. In TCRdb, the reads were re-called with MiXCR into one record per CDR3 protein. The data contain some 200,000 distinct CDR3 sequences, 40% to 55% of them seen just once; the ten biggest clones take up about 9.7%. Patients who underwent sequencing had shown CD8+CD57+ cell expansion by flow cytometry. The sample was sorted CD4+, CD8+, or CD8+CD57+ T cells (not recorded which) from PBMCs. The receptors come from a human donor with aplastic anemia.

Ten or more counts support this clonotype. The rearrangement uses TRBV29-1 and TRBJ2-1, with D possibly TRBD2 on 6 matching bases. CDR1 is SQVTM, CDR2 ANQGSEA, per germline. CDR3 length: 12 residues. Trimming shortened V by 6 bases and J by 5 bases, and 11 bases separated the two germline ends. The CDR3 here is CSVPLANNEQFF. CDR3 bases: TGCAGCGTCCCCCTAGCGAACAATGAGCAGTTCTTC.

This clonotype was counted between two and nine times. The V and J genes are TRBV11-1 and TRBJ2-3; TRBD2 matches at 11 bases. Germline CDR1 reads SGHAT; CDR2 reads FQDESV (reference sequence). The CDR3 runs to 15 residues. V dropped 4 bases and J dropped 1; count of bases not matched to a gene: 1. CDR3: CASSSGLAGTDTQYF. For the CDR3, the DNA is TGTGCCAGCAGCTCGGGACTAGCGGGCACAGATACGCAGTATTTT.

Ten or more counts support this clonotype. The V call is TRBV27, the J call TRBJ2-7; the match to TRBD1 covers 7 bases. The CDR3 runs 12 residues. V lost 6 bases, J lost 5 bases, and 4 bases stayed unmatched. Germline values: CDR1 MNHEY, CDR2 SMNVEV (reference sequence). In DNA form, the CDR3 reads TGTGCCAGCAGGACAGGGTTCCACGAGCAGTACTTC. Its protein product is CASRTGFHEQYF.

This clonotype was seen ten or more times. The chain carries TRBV10-1 and TRBJ2-1; 10 bases map to TRBD2. Trimming took 3 bases from V and 0 from J; bases not matched to a gene: 8. Germline-derived CDR1 and CDR2 are WNHNN and SYGVQD (reference sequence). The CDR3 is made up of 18 amino acids. This CDR3 reads CASSEGLAALISYNEQFF. The CDR3 DNA sequence: TGCGCCAGCAGTGAAGGACTAGCGGCCCTAATCTCCTACAATGAGCAGTTCTTC.

As concerns this clonotype: A much larger clone sits a single nucleotide away, making a read error possible. The genes are TRBV6-4 and TRBJ2-1; D gene unclear. This CDR3 is 11 amino acids long. Germline CDR1 and CDR2: MRHNA and SNTAGT. The CDR3 DNA reads as TGTGCCAGCGGTGATTTGAATGAGCAGTTCTTC. Its protein product is CASGDLNEQFF.

This chain uses TRBV7-9 with TRBJ2-5, with 9 bases matching TRBD1. V lost 6 bases, J lost 5 bases, and 7 bases stayed unmatched. In germline, CDR1 is SEHNR, CDR2 FQNEAQ (reference sequence). CDR3 length: 14 amino acids. The CDR3 DNA reads as TGTGCCAGCAGGCGGACAGGGGATTGGGAGACCCAGTACTTC. Residues: CASRRTGDWETQYF.

This clonotype was counted many times. The chain couples TRBV19 to TRBJ2-1; the match to TRBD2 covers 8 bases. Trimming took 7 bases from V and 6 from J; bases not matched to a gene: 5. The length of the CDR3 is 13 residues. The germline CDR1 and CDR2 sequences are LNHDA and SQIVND (reference sequence). The CDR3 DNA reads as TGTGCCAGTAAGGCGGGAGGAGGCAATGAGCAGTTCTTC. Its translation is CASKAGGGNEQFF.

Ten or more counts support this clonotype. This chain connects TRBV7-9 to TRBJ2-3; 9 bases align to TRBD2. Germline trimming cut 5 bases from V and 4 bases from J; bases unmatched to any gene: 10. Germline V CDR1 and CDR2: SEHNR, FQNEAQ (reference sequence). CDR3 size: 16 residues. The CDR3 reads CASSPATREGADTQYF. The DNA of the CDR3 is TGTGCCAGCAGCCCAGCTACGCGGGAGGGGGCAGATACGCAGTATTTT.

The genes are TRBV19 and TRBJ1-5; D unresolved. This CDR3 is built from 13 residues. Germline V gene sequence: CDR1 LNHDA, CDR2 SQIVND (reference sequence). Trimming took 4 bases from V and 5 from J, leaving 9 bases between them. The CDR3, as DNA: TGTGCCAGTAGTACCTACAGAGATCAGCCCCAGCATTTT. Protein sequence: CASSTYRDQPQHF. Full variable domain (outside the CDR3, taken from reference TRBV19 and TRBJ1-5): DGGITQSPKYLFRKEGQNVTLSCEQNLNHDAMYWYRQDPGQGLRLIYYSQIVNDFQKGDIAEGYSVSREKKESFPLTVTSAQKNPTAFYLCASSTYRDQPQHFGDGTRLSIL.

This clonotype was observed a few times. The chain couples TRBV7-7 to TRBJ2-1; the D gene is possibly TRBD2 (5 bases). The CDR3 sequence is 14 residues long. The V end lost 5 bases, the J end lost 3 bases, and 11 bases lay between the germline ends. The V gene's germline CDR1 is SSHAT and CDR2 FNYEAQ (reference sequence). CDR3 protein: CASSPTGVYNEQFF. In DNA form, the CDR3 reads TGTGCCAGCAGCCCCACCGGGGTCTACAATGAGCAGTTCTTC. The full variable domain, in which reference TRBV7-7 and TRBJ2-1 provide the parts outside the CDR3, is GAGVSQSPRYKVTKRGQDVTLRCDPISSHATLYWYQQALGQGPEFLTYFNYEAQPDKSGLPSDRFSAERPEGSISTLTIQRTEQRDSAMYRCASSPTGVYNEQFFGPGTRLTVL.